This T cell receptor beta chain comes out of a study of response to subunit inactivated influenza vaccine. General study findings and limits: Each seasonal influenza vaccination, the authors suggested, recruits few new T cells.

TCRdb analysed the RT-PCR reads with MiXCR anew, one entry per CDR3 protein. Among about 500,000 distinct CDR3 sequences listed, approximately 17% were seen once. Details on this clonotype: Antigen: not known.

Deletions cut 1 base from V and 7 bases from J, with 14 bases between. Germline V CDR1 and CDR2: LGHNA, YSLEER. This CDR3 region has 14 residues. This sequence was found in a man between 45 and 75 years old who received an inactivated influenza vaccine. The chain carries TRBV4-3 and TRBJ2-7, with a tentative D call TRBD1 (6 bases). The sample consisted of CD4+ T cells sorted from PBMCs, taken less than 30 months after vaccination. Written as DNA, the CDR3 is TGCGCCAGCAGCCAAGTCGCGCAGGGGCGAGAGCAGTACTTC. Protein product: CASSQVAQGREQYF.